This T cell receptor beta chain was retrieved from a study of human T cells and chemical hapten exposure. Study details: TCR yields per sample varied, mainly owing to small pooled library volume differences.

MiXCR, run by TCRdb on the RACE reads, gives a single entry per CDR3 protein. This sample has about 110,000 distinct CDR3 sequences, with roughly a tenth found just once. This clonotype has at least ten counts. Time point defined: patch test 2, 6 weeks after DPC sensitization. Treatment given: therapeutic diphenylcyclopropenone sensitization with weekly scalp DPC. Sequencing was performed on whole blood, taken in connection with sensitization to the hapten diphenylcyclopropenone (DPC). The receptor was isolated from a woman in her forties with alopecia areata. Some clones in this sample may be carry-over from other donors' samples.

CDR3 residues: CASTEGNEQFF. In nucleotides, the CDR3 is TGTGCCAGCACAGAGGGCAATGAGCAGTTCTTC. This rearrangement joins TRBV6-5 to TRBJ2-1, with D possibly TRBD2 on 5 matching bases. Germline CDR1 is MNHEY and CDR2 is SVGAGI. The ends were cut back, 7 bases at V and 6 bases at J, with 7 bases in the middle. The CDR3 sequence is 11 residues long.